This paragraph covers one T cell receptor beta chain sequence. Its antigen is not known. The data are from a study of a mutant IDH1 vaccine in newly diagnosed glioma. The V gene's germline CDR1 is SQVTM and CDR2 ANQGSEA. V lost 0 bases and J lost 8; bases outside the gene matches: 11. The CDR3 contains 17 residues. The sample's time point: week 11, during vaccination. What each vaccine dose contained was 300 ug of mutant IDH1 20-mer peptide, accompanied by topical imiquimod. Sequencing used immunoSEQ multiplex PCR; TCRdb keeps in-frame clones, though not all of them. This table holds around 62,000 clones, roughly 90% found once.

The chain recombines TRBV29-1 with TRBJ2-2; 11 bases agree with TRBD2. Sequencing used PBMCs, obtained from a glioma patient whose treatment included an IDH1 peptide vaccine. This clonotype was obtained from a man aged 35 to 55 with glioma. CDR3 nucleotide sequence: TGCAGCGTTGAAGATGCCCCTAGCGGGGGGCTCTTAGGGGAGCTGTTTTTT. Its protein product is CSVEDAPSGGLLGELFF.